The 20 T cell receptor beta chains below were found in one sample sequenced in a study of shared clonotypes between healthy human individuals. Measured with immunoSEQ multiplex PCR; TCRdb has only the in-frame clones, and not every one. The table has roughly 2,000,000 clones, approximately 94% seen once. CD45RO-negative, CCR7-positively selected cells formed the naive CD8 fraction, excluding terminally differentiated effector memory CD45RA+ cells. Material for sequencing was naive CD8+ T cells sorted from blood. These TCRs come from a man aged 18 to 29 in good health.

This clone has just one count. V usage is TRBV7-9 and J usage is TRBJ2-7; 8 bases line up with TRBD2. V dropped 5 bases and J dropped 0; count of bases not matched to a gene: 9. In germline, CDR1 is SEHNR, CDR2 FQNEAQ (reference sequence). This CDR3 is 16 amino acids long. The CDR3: CASSPRGGGSSYEQYF. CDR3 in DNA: TGTGCCAGCAGCCCCCGGGGCGGGGGGAGCTCCTACGAGCAGTACTTC.

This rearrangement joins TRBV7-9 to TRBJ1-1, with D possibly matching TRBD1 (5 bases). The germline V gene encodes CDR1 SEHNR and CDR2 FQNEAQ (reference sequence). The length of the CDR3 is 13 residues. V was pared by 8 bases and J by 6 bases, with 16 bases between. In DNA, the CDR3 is TGTGCCAGCTTCCGCTTGGGGACGGCTGAAGCTTTCTTT. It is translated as CASFRLGTAEAFF.

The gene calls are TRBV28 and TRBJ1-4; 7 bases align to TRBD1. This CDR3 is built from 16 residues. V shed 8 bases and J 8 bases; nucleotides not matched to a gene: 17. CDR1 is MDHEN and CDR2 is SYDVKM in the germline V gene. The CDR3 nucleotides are TGTGCCAGCGGGACAGTCCCTGATGCGGGCTGGGAAAAACTGTTTTTT. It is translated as CASGTVPDAGWEKLFF.

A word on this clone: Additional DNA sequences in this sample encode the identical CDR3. The CDR3 nucleotides read TGTGCCAGCAGTTTATCCCCCGGGACAGGCCAAGAGACCCAGTACTTC. Its translation is CASSLSPGTGQETQYF. The J gene is TRBJ2-5, the V gene TRBV27, with 8 nucleotides matching TRBD1. Per the germline V gene, CDR1 is MNHEY and CDR2 is SMNVEV (reference sequence). The CDR3 covers 16 residues. The V and J ends lost 0 bases and 1 base, in that order; junction bases with no gene match: 4.

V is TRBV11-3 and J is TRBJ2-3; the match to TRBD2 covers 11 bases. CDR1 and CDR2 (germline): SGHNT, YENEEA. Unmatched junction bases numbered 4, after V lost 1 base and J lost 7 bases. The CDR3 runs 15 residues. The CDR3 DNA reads TGTGCCAGCAGCTTAGTAGCGGGGGGGCCGAATACGCAGTATTTT. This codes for CASSLVAGGPNTQYF.

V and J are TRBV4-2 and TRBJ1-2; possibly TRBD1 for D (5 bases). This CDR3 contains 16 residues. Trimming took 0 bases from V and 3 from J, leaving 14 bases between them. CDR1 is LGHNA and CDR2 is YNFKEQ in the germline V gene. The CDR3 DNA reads TGTGCCAGCAGCCAAGATGGGGCCTCTTTAGACTATGGCTACACCTTC. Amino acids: CASSQDGASLDYGYTF.

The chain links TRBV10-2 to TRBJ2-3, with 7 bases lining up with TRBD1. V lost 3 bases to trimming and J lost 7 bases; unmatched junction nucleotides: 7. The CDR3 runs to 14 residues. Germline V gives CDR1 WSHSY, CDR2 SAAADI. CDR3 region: CASSEGTAHNTQYF. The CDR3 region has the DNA TGCGCCAGCAGTGAAGGGACAGCCCATAATACGCAGTATTTT.

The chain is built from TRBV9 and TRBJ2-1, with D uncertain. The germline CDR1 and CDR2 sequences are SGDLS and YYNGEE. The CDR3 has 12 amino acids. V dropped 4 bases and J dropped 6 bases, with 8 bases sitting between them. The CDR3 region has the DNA TGTGCCAGCAGCCCCGACGTCAATGAGCAGTTCTTC. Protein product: CASSPDVNEQFF.

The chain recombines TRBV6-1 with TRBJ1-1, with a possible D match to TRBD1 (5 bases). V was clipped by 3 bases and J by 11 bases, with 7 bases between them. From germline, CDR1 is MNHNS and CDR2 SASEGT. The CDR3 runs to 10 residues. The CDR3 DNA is TGTGCCAGCAGTGAGGGGGTCGCTTTCTTT. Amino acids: CASSEGVAFF.

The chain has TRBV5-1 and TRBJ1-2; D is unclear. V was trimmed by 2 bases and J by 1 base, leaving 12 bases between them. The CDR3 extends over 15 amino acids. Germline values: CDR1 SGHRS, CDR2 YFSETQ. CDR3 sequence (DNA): TGCGCCAGCAGCTTTGGACTCCGGGATAACTATGGCTACACCTTC. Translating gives CASSFGLRDNYGYTF. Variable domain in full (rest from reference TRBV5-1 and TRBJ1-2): KAGVTQTPRYLIKTRGQQVTLSCSPISGHRSVSWYQQTPGQGLQFLFEYFSETQRNKGNFPGRFSGRQFSNSRSEMNVSTLELGDSALYLCASSFGLRDNYGYTFGSGTRLTVV.

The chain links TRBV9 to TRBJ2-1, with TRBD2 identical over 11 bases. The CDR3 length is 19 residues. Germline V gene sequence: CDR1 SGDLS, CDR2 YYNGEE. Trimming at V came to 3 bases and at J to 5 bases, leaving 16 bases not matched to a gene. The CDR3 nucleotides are TGTGCCAGCAGCGCTTTAGCGGGGGGGGCCGATATCGTTAACAATGAGCAGTTCTTC. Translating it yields CASSALAGGADIVNNEQFF.

The DNA of the CDR3 is TGCGCCAGCAGCCAAGGGACTAGTCTCGGATTCCAGTTCTTC. This sequence encodes CASSQGTSLGFQFF. The V and J genes are TRBV4-1 and TRBJ2-1; 7 bases align to TRBD2. From germline, CDR1 is MGHRA and CDR2 YSYEKL. The CDR3 length is 14 residues. J lost 13 bases, V lost 1 base, and 10 bases had no gene match.

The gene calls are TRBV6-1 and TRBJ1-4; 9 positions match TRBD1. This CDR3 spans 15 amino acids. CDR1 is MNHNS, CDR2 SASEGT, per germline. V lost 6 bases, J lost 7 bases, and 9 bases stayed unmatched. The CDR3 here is CASRPDRGGFEKLFF. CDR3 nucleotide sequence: TGTGCCAGCAGGCCCGACAGGGGGGGCTTTGAAAAACTGTTTTTT.

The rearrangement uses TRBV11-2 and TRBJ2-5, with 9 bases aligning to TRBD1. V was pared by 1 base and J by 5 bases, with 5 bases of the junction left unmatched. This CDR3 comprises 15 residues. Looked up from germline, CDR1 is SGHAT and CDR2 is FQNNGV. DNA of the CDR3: TGTGCCAGCAGCTTAGGGACAGGGGACTGGGAGACCCAGTACTTC. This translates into CASSLGTGDWETQYF.

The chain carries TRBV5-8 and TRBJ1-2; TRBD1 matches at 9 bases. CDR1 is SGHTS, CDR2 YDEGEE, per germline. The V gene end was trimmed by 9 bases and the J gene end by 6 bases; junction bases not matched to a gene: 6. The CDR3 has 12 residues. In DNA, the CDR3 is TGTGCCATTCGGGACAGGGTGAATGGCTACACCTTC. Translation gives CAIRDRVNGYTF.

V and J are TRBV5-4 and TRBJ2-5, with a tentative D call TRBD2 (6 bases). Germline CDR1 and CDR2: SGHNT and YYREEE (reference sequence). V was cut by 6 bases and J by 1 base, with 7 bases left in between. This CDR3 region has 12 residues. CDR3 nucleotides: TGTGCCAGCAAGGGACTCCAAGAGACCCAGTACTTC. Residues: CASKGLQETQYF. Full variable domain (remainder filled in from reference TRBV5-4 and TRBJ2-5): ETGVTQSPTHLIKTRGQQVTLRCSSQSGHNTVSWYQQALGQGPQFIFQYYREEENGRGNFPPRFSGLQFPNYSSELNVNALELDDSALYLCASKGLQETQYFGPGTRLLVL.

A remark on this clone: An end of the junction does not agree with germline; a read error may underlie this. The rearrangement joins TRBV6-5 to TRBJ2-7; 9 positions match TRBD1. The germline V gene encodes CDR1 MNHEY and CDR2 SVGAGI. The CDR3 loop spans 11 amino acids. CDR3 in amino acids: CASSKPRTGAF. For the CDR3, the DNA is TGTGCCAGCAGTAAGCCCAGGACAGGGGCTTTC.

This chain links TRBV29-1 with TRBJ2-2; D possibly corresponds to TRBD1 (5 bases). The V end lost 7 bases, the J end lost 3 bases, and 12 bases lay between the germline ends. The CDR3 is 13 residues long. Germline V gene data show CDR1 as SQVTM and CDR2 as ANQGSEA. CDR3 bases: TGCAGCGCCTCAGACAGCCACACCGGGGAGCTGTTTTTT. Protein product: CSASDSHTGELFF.

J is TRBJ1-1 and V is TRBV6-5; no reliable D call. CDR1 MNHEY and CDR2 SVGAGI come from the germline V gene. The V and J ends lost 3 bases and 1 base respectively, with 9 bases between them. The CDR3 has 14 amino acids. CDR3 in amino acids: CASSYRQQNTEAFF. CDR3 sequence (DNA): TGTGCCAGCAGTTATCGTCAGCAGAACACTGAAGCTTTCTTT.

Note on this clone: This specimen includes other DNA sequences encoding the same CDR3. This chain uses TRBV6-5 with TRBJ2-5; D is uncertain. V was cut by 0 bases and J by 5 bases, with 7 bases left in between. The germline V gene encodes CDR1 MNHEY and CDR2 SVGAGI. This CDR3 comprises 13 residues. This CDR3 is CASSYSAGETQYF. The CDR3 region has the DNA TGTGCCAGCAGTTACTCAGCCGGGGAGACCCAGTACTTC.